Below, 11 T cell receptor beta chains from the same sample are listed, as sequenced in a study of PD-L1 blockade in urothelial cancer. TCRdb keeps only in-frame clones here, not all; method: immunoSEQ multiplex PCR. Seen here are roughly 32,000 clones, 84% observed once, and the top ten hold about 29%. The source material was PBMCs, sampled around atezolizumab (anti-PD-L1) treatment. All receptors derive from a man between 60 and 70 years old with urothelial cancer.

This chain uses TRBV6-4 with TRBJ1-1; 7 positions match TRBD1. This CDR3 region has 14 residues. The germline gives CDR1 MRHNA, CDR2 SNTAGT. The V and J ends lost 4 bases and 5 bases, in that order; junction bases with no gene match: 7. The CDR3 is CASSGTGEATEAFF. DNA for the CDR3: TGTGCCAGCAGTGGCACAGGGGAAGCGACTGAAGCTTTCTTT.

The chain couples TRBV5-1 to TRBJ2-2; tentative D call: TRBD2 (6 bases). The germline V gene has CDR1 SGHRS and CDR2 YFSETQ. The CDR3 has 13 amino acids. The ends were cut back, 0 bases at V and 8 bases at J, with 8 bases in the middle. The CDR3 DNA is TGCGCCAGCAGCTTGGATCGGGGGGGGGAGCTGTTTTTT. Its protein product is CASSLDRGGELFF.

V is TRBV7-8 and J is TRBJ2-7; D not resolved. From germline, CDR1 is SGHVS and CDR2 FQNEAQ. This CDR3 region has 13 residues. V was trimmed by 0 bases and J by 2 bases, leaving 5 bases between them. CDR3 sequence reads: CASSLAAPYEQYF. The CDR3 nucleotides are TGTGCCAGCAGCTTAGCAGCTCCCTACGAGCAGTACTTC.

V and J are TRBV5-1 and TRBJ1-4, with 7 positions matching TRBD1. CDR1 and CDR2 (germline): SGHRS, YFSETQ. The CDR3 length is 15 residues. V shed 0 bases, J shed 4 bases, and the junction held 3 bases outside the gene matches. CDR3 DNA sequence: TGCGCCAGCAGCTTGGAGACAGGGCGTAATGAAAAACTGTTTTTT. Protein sequence: CASSLETGRNEKLFF.

The V call is TRBV11-3, the J call TRBJ1-1, with D possibly matching TRBD1 (5 bases). Trimming cost V 3 bases and J 10 bases, with 18 bases left between them. The germline V gene has CDR1 SGHNT and CDR2 YENEEA. The CDR3 totals 14 residues. CDR3 loop: CASSLGPKEVGAFF. The CDR3 DNA reads as TGTGCCAGCAGCTTGGGGCCGAAGGAAGTCGGAGCTTTCTTT.

This rearrangement joins TRBV9 to TRBJ2-7; D might be TRBD1 (5 bases). The CDR3 runs to 16 residues. The V end was cut by 0 bases, the J end by 4 bases, with 17 bases between. Germline CDR1 reads SGDLS; CDR2 reads YYNGEE. CDR3 loop: CASSVGIGQGDYEQYF. The CDR3 region has the DNA TGTGCCAGCAGCGTAGGAATAGGGCAGGGTGATTACGAGCAGTACTTC.

The chain carries TRBV30 and TRBJ1-4; D gene uncertain. Germline-derived CDR1 and CDR2 are GTSNPN and SVGIG (reference sequence). Trimming left V 4 bases short and J 0 bases short, with 9 bases between. The CDR3 loop spans 14 amino acids. CDR3 nucleotide sequence: TGTGCCTGGAAGAGTCCCTCAACTAATGAAAAACTGTTTTTT. Translating gives CAWKSPSTNEKLFF. The variable domain in full, with the rest retrieved from reference TRBV30 and TRBJ1-4, is SQTIHQWPATLVQPVGSPLSLECTVEGTSNPNLYWYRQAAGRGLQLLFYSVGIGQISSEVPQNLSASRPQDRQFILSSKKLLLSDSGFYLCAWKSPSTNEKLFFGSGTQLSVL.

The genes are TRBV15 and TRBJ1-5; 9 bases are shared with TRBD1. The junction had 6 bases not matched to a gene; V was cut back by 5 bases and J by 4 bases. There are 15 residues in the CDR3. Per germline, CDR1 LNHNV and CDR2 YYDKDF (reference sequence). CDR3 nucleotides: TGTGCCACCAGCGAGGTCGGGACAGGGAATCAGCCCCAGCATTTT. Amino acid sequence: CATSEVGTGNQPQHF.

The chain is built from TRBV5-1 and TRBJ2-7; D possibly corresponds to TRBD2 (6 bases). Germline V gene data show CDR1 as SGHRS and CDR2 as YFSETQ. Trimming cost V 1 base and J 2 bases, with 10 bases left between them. The CDR3 loop spans 14 amino acids. CDR3 region: CASSLLGGPYEQYF. In DNA form, the CDR3 reads TGCGCCAGCAGCTTGTTAGGAGGGCCCTACGAGCAGTACTTC.

This sequence joins TRBV5-1 and TRBJ1-1; TRBD1 might be the D (5 bases). The CDR3 runs 14 residues. V lost 4 bases and J lost 1, with 11 bases in between. Germline V gives CDR1 SGHRS, CDR2 YFSETQ. The CDR3 sequence is CASSPVQGNTEAFF. The CDR3 DNA reads TGCGCCAGCAGCCCCGTCCAGGGGAACACTGAAGCTTTCTTT.

The gene calls are TRBV30 and TRBJ1-5; TRBD1 agrees at 11 bases. This CDR3 has 16 residues. V lost 0 bases and J lost 7; bases outside the gene matches: 8. The V gene's germline CDR1 is GTSNPN and CDR2 SVGIG (reference sequence). CDR3 sequence: CAWSVQDRGHGQPQHF. CDR3 nucleotides: TGTGCCTGGAGTGTACAGGACAGGGGGCATGGGCAGCCCCAGCATTTT.